Each of the 19 T cell receptor beta chains below was sequenced from the same sample in a study of T cell responses to AZD1222 COVID-19 vaccine. The protocol was immunoSEQ multiplex PCR, while the TCRdb copy is restricted to in-frame clones and leaves out a portion. The sample holds about 120,000 clones, around nine tenths seen once. The sample consisted of peripheral blood, taken on day 0 of AZD1222 vaccination. Source of these receptors: an adult in good health.

For the CDR3, the DNA is TGTGCCAGCTCGGGGGCAGACATGAACACTGAAGCTTTCTTT. Its translation is CASSGADMNTEAFF. V gene TRBV13 combines with J gene TRBJ1-1; weak D call: TRBD1 (6 bases). Germline CDR1 is PRHDT and CDR2 is FYEKMQ (reference sequence). The CDR3 is 14 amino acids. Trimming removed 8 bases from V and 0 bases from J, with 13 bases in between.

The chain links TRBV19 to TRBJ1-3; D is unclear. The CDR3 totals 16 residues. The germline V gene has CDR1 LNHDA and CDR2 SQIVND (reference sequence). Trimming stripped 3 bases from V and 0 bases from J, with 12 bases between. The CDR3 loop reads CASSIGGRYSGNTIYF. The CDR3 coding sequence is TGTGCCAGTAGTATCGGCGGCCGATACTCTGGAAACACCATATATTTT.

The CDR3 DNA sequence: TGTGCCAGCAGCCACCCGGGACAGTCAGGTGGCTACACCTTC. It specifies CASSHPGQSGGYTF. This sequence joins TRBV5-4 and TRBJ1-2; 7 nucleotides agree with TRBD1. The junction had 10 bases not matched to a gene; V was cut back by 4 bases and J by 7 bases. Germline V lookup: CDR1 SGHNT, CDR2 YYREEE (reference sequence). The CDR3 spans 14 residues. The whole variable domain, filled in from reference TRBV5-4 and TRBJ1-2, reads ETGVTQSPTHLIKTRGQQVTLRCSSQSGHNTVSWYQQALGQGPQFIFQYYREEENGRGNFPPRFSGLQFPNYSSELNVNALELDDSALYLCASSHPGQSGGYTFGSGTRLTVV.

The rearrangement joins TRBV6-1 to TRBJ2-2, with no clear D. Looked up from germline, CDR1 is MNHNS and CDR2 is SASEGT. The CDR3 has 15 amino acids. Between the trimmed V and J ends, which lost 3 bases and 2 bases, there was a span of 10 bases. The CDR3 nucleotides are TGTGCCAGCAGTGAGAGACCCGACAACACCGGGGAGCTGTTTTTT. Protein sequence: CASSERPDNTGELFF.

This clone came up a few times. The genes are TRBV9 and TRBJ2-1, with D maybe TRBD2 (6 bases). Per germline, CDR1 SGDLS and CDR2 YYNGEE. This CDR3 has 15 amino acids. Trimming removed 3 bases at V and 6 bases at J, with 16 bases between. The CDR3 coding sequence is TGTGCCAGCAGCGGCCGGGATTTCGGGGGCAATGAGCAGTTCTTC. Translating gives CASSGRDFGGNEQFF.

This chain connects TRBV14 to TRBJ1-2; a weak D match, TRBD1 (5 bases). Looked up from germline, CDR1 is SGHDN and CDR2 is FVKESK. The CDR3 contains 13 residues. V was clipped by 1 base and J by 4 bases, with 7 bases between them. The CDR3, as DNA: TGTGCCAGCAGCCAAGGGACAAGCTATGGCTACACCTTC. This codes for CASSQGTSYGYTF.

V gene TRBV7-7 combines with J gene TRBJ2-5, with D perhaps given as TRBD1 or TRBD2 (6 bases each). Germline-derived CDR1 and CDR2 are SSHAT and FNYEAQ (reference sequence). Trimming removed 7 bases at V and 2 bases at J, with 11 bases between. This CDR3 contains 13 residues. The CDR3 nucleotides are TGTGCCAGCACCGAAGGGGGGCAAGAGACCCAGTACTTC. Protein product: CASTEGGQETQYF.

CDR3: CASSPGTGGTEAFF. The CDR3 DNA reads as TGTGCCAGCTCACCAGGGACAGGGGGCACTGAAGCTTTCTTT. The chain is built from TRBV18 and TRBJ1-1; 11 bases line up with TRBD1. CDR1 and CDR2 (germline): KGHSH, LQKENI. The length of the CDR3 is 14 residues. The V gene end was trimmed by 2 bases and the J gene end by 4 bases; junction bases not matched to a gene: 0.

This clone has a single count. The chain recombines TRBV15 with TRBJ1-2; possible D gene TRBD1, 5 bases. CDR3 size: 16 residues. The germline V and J ends were trimmed by 1 base and 4 bases, with 16 bases remaining between them. CDR1 and CDR2 from the germline V gene are LNHNV and YYDKDF (reference sequence). The CDR3 protein is CATSRALVDQGYGYTF. The CDR3 coding sequence is TGTGCCACCAGCAGAGCCCTGGTAGATCAGGGCTATGGCTACACCTTC.

The rearrangement uses TRBV10-2 and TRBJ1-1; a weak D match, TRBD1 (5 bases). The germline V gene has CDR1 WSHSY and CDR2 SAAADI. Trimming took off 10 bases at V and 4 bases at J, with 10 bases between the two ends. This CDR3 is built from 11 residues. The CDR3 nucleotides are TGCGCCATGACAGACGGCACTGAAGCTTTCTTT. Protein product: CAMTDGTEAFF.

The DNA of the CDR3 is TGCGCCAGCAGCCAAGTTTTGGGCGCGGCGACCGGGACTAGCGGGCGAGAGCAGTACTTC. Its protein product is CASSQVLGAATGTSGREQYF. This rearrangement joins TRBV4-3 to TRBJ2-7; TRBD2 matches 12 bases. CDR3 length equals 20 residues. V was pared by 1 base and J by 7 bases, with 20 bases of the junction left unmatched. The germline V gene has CDR1 LGHNA and CDR2 YSLEER.

This sequence joins TRBV6-6 and TRBJ2-1, with no clear D. Trimming shortened V by 2 bases and J by 2 bases, and 4 bases separated the two germline ends. The CDR3 extends over 13 amino acids. In germline, CDR1 is MNHNY, CDR2 SVGAGI (reference sequence). CDR3: CASSYRAYNEQFF. The CDR3 DNA reads TGTGCCAGCAGTTACCGGGCCTACAATGAGCAGTTCTTC.

The chain combines TRBV12-3 or TRBV12-4 with TRBJ1-1; D unresolved. The V end was cut by 5 bases, the J end by 6 bases, with 13 bases between. This CDR3 has 13 residues. In nucleotides, the CDR3 is TGTGCCAGCAGTATTAATCCGAGGGCTGAAGCTTTCTTT. As protein: CASSINPRAEAFF.

CDR3: CASSSSGGAGTQYF. The CDR3 DNA reads TGTGCCAGCAGCTCTAGCGGGGGGGCCGGGACCCAGTACTTC. This sequence joins TRBV9 and TRBJ2-5, with 12 bases fitting TRBD2. The germline V gene has CDR1 SGDLS and CDR2 YYNGEE. There are 14 residues in the CDR3. The ends lost 4 bases at V and 7 bases at J; junction bases unmatched: 5.

This clone has just one count. The rearrangement uses TRBV5-1 and TRBJ2-4; D might be TRBD2 (6 bases). This CDR3 spans 15 amino acids. The V gene's germline CDR1 is SGHRS and CDR2 YFSETQ. V was trimmed by 5 bases and J by 9 bases, leaving 21 bases between them. This chain's CDR3 is CASSPVAELRGIQYF. Written as DNA, the CDR3 is TGCGCCAGCAGTCCAGTAGCGGAACTTAGGGGCATTCAGTACTTC.

This chain joins TRBV5-1 and TRBJ1-6; the D gene is possibly TRBD1 (6 bases). The CDR3 is 16 amino acids. Germline values: CDR1 SGHRS, CDR2 YFSETQ. V lost 0 bases and J lost 8, with 15 bases in between. The CDR3 bases are TGCGCCAGCAGCTTGGGAGTCGGGCAGGGGTATTCACCCCTCCACTTT. It is translated as CASSLGVGQGYSPLHF.

This clone showed up just once. This chain connects TRBV12-5 to TRBJ1-1; D call uncertain. The CDR3 has 11 amino acids. CDR1 and CDR2 from the germline V gene are LGHNT and FRNRAP. Trimming stripped 0 bases from V and 6 bases from J, with 2 bases between. This chain's CDR3 is CASGLVPEAFF. The CDR3 DNA reads as TGTGCTAGTGGTTTGGTGCCTGAAGCTTTCTTT.

The chain uses TRBV5-6 and TRBJ1-2, with no clear D. V gave up 0 bases and J gave up 1 base, with 13 bases separating them. This CDR3 contains 16 residues. From germline, CDR1 is SGHDT and CDR2 YYEEEE. Here the CDR3 reads CASSLDTRLRNYGYTF. DNA for the CDR3: TGTGCCAGCAGCTTGGACACTAGGTTGCGTAACTATGGCTACACCTTC.

This clone has just one count. This sequence joins TRBV18 and TRBJ2-3; 12 nucleotides line up with TRBD2. The CDR3 covers 20 residues. The germline gives CDR1 KGHSH, CDR2 LQKENI. J gave up 3 bases and V 3 bases, and 16 bases lay outside the gene matches. CDR3 protein: CASSPGLAGPLHLPTDTQYF. As DNA, the CDR3 is TGTGCCAGCTCACCCGGACTAGCGGGGCCCCTACACCTACCGACAGATACGCAGTATTTT.